These 11 T cell receptor beta chains were all obtained from the same sample, sequenced in a study of T cell responses to AZD1222 COVID-19 vaccine. Assay used: immunoSEQ multiplex PCR; TCRdb lists only in-frame clones, some missing. The table lists 45,000 to 65,000 clones, 88% of them singletons, with roughly 15% in the top ten. This material consisted of peripheral blood, taken on day 0 of AZD1222 vaccination. The receptors stem from an adult in good health.

The rearrangement joins TRBV6-5 to TRBJ1-1; TRBD1 matches 9 bases. Trimming took 5 bases from V and 7 from J; bases not matched to a gene: 8. Germline CDR1 MNHEY, CDR2 SVGAGI. The CDR3 sequence is 14 residues long. CDR3 DNA sequence: TGTGCCAGCAGTACAAACAGGGGGCATAGTGAAGCTTTCTTT. Its translation is CASSTNRGHSEAFF.

This chain joins TRBV2 and TRBJ1-4; perhaps TRBD1 as D (6 bases). From germline, CDR1 is SNHLY and CDR2 FYNNEI. V was pared by 5 bases and J by 5 bases, with 15 bases between. This CDR3 comprises 15 residues. The CDR3 loop reads CASSRGGTSNEKLFF. The CDR3, as DNA: TGTGCCAGCAGTAGGGGGGGGACAAGCAATGAAAAACTGTTTTTT.

The genes are TRBV29-1 and TRBJ1-1, with D perhaps matching TRBD1 (6 bases). The CDR3 has 13 amino acids. The germline V gene encodes CDR1 SQVTM and CDR2 ANQGSEA. V was cut by 7 bases and J by 3 bases, with 15 bases left in between. The CDR3: CSAQDRRDTEAFF. The CDR3 DNA reads TGCAGCGCTCAGGACAGAAGGGACACTGAAGCTTTCTTT.

This chain joins TRBV18 and TRBJ1-1; D is unclear. CDR1 is KGHSH, CDR2 LQKENI, per germline. The germline V and J ends were trimmed by 2 bases and 0 bases, with 13 bases remaining between them. CDR3 length: 16 residues. The DNA for the CDR3 is TGTGCCAGCTCACCAGACACGGGCGGTCTGAACACTGAAGCTTTCTTT. Translating gives CASSPDTGGLNTEAFF.

Here the CDR3 DNA reads TGTGCCAGCAGCCCAGGACCCTACGGCTACACCTTC. Translating it yields CASSPGPYGYTF. The V gene is TRBV5-4, the J gene TRBJ1-2; D gene uncertain. Deletions cut 4 bases from V and 8 bases from J, with 12 bases between. Germline V lookup: CDR1 SGHNT, CDR2 YYREEE (reference sequence). CDR3 size: 12 residues.

This chain links TRBV5-1 with TRBJ1-6; D unclear. Germline V CDR1 and CDR2: SGHRS, YFSETQ. CDR3 length equals 13 residues. Trimming shortened V by 4 bases and J by 7 bases, and 9 bases separated the two germline ends. The CDR3 sequence is CASSTAPNSPLHF. The CDR3 DNA reads as TGCGCCAGCAGCACCGCCCCAAATTCACCCCTCCACTTT.

This clone has only one observation. This chain links TRBV10-3 with TRBJ2-7; D unresolved. The CDR3 has 11 residues. V was cut by 10 bases and J by 3 bases, with 10 bases left in between. Germline CDR1 ENHRY, CDR2 SYGVKD. The CDR3 region is CATWAGYEQYF. CDR3 in DNA: TGTGCCACCTGGGCAGGCTACGAGCAGTACTTC.

The V gene is TRBV2, the J gene TRBJ2-2, with D possibly TRBD2 on 6 matching bases. CDR3 length: 13 amino acids. Germline-derived CDR1 and CDR2 are SNHLY and FYNNEI. Between the trimmed V and J ends, which lost 7 bases and 5 bases, there was a span of 11 bases. For the CDR3, the DNA is TGTGCCAGCATGGGGGGTGAAACCGGGGAGCTGTTTTTT. It encodes CASMGGETGELFF.

This chain joins TRBV4-3 and TRBJ2-1; 8 positions match TRBD2. The CDR3 sequence is 14 residues long. The germline CDR1 and CDR2 sequences are LGHNA and YSLEER. Germline trimming cut 4 bases from V and 13 bases from J; bases unmatched to any gene: 12. The CDR3 DNA sequence: TGCGCCAGCAGCCCCCAAAGGGCGGGAGGTAAACAGTTCTTC. Translation: CASSPQRAGGKQFF.

This clone has only one observation. CDR3 loop: CASSVGSGDSGYTF. The CDR3 region has the DNA TGTGCCAGCAGCGTAGGGTCCGGGGACAGTGGCTACACCTTC. The chain carries TRBV9 and TRBJ1-2; 7 bases are shared with TRBD1. The J segment lost 7 bases and the V segment lost 0 bases, leaving 6 bases of the junction unmatched. The CDR3 is 14 amino acids. The germline CDR1 and CDR2 sequences are SGDLS and YYNGEE.

This clone was found once. The chain uses TRBV19 and TRBJ1-1; weak D call: TRBD1 (5 bases). Germline V lookup: CDR1 LNHDA, CDR2 SQIVND (reference sequence). Trimming left V 3 bases short and J 10 bases short, with 12 bases between. This CDR3 has 12 residues. The DNA of the CDR3 is TGTGCCAGTAGTATTGGGAGGGGAGGAGCTTTCTTT. Encoded protein: CASSIGRGGAFF.